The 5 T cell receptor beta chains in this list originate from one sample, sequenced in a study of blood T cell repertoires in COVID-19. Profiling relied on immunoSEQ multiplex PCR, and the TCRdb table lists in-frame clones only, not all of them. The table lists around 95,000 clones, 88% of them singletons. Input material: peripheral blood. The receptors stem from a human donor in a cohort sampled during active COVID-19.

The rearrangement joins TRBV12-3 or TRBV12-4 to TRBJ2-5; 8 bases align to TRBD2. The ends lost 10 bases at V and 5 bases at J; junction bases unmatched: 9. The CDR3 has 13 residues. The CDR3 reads CAIRGGTWETQYF. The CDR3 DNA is TGTGCCATCCGGGGGGGAACGTGGGAGACCCAGTACTTC.

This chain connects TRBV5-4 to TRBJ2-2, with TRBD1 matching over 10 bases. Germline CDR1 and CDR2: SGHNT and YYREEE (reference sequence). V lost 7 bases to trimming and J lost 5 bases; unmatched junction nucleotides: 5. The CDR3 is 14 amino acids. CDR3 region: CASGRQGATGELFF. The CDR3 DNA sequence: TGTGCCAGCGGCAGACAGGGGGCGACCGGGGAGCTGTTTTTT. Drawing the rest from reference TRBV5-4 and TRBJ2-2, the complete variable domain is ETGVTQSPTHLIKTRGQQVTLRCSSQSGHNTVSWYQQALGQGPQFIFQYYREEENGRGNFPPRFSGLQFPNYSSELNVNALELDDSALYLCASGRQGATGELFFGEGSRLTVL.

CDR3 sequence (DNA): TGTGCCAGCAGTCGCGGGGGTGAGCAGTACTTC. This encodes CASSRGGEQYF. V gene TRBV6-5 combines with J gene TRBJ2-7; 7 nucleotides line up with TRBD2. Trimming removed 5 bases from V and 7 bases from J; junction bases left unmatched: 2. This CDR3 region has 11 residues. The germline V gene has CDR1 MNHEY and CDR2 SVGAGI.

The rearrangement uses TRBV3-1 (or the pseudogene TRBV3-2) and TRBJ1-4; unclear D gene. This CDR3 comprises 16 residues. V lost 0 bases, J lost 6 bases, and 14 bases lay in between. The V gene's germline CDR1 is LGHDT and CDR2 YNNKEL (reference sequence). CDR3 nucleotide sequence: TGTGCCAGCAGCCAAGAGGGAGTTTTAGGGTATGAAAAACTGTTTTTT. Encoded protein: CASSQEGVLGYEKLFF.

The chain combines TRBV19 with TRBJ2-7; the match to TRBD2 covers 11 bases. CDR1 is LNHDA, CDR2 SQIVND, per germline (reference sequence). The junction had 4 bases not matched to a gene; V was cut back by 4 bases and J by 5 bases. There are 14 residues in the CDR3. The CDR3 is CASSRTLAGDEQYF. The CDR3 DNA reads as TGTGCCAGTAGTAGAACACTAGCGGGAGACGAGCAGTACTTC.